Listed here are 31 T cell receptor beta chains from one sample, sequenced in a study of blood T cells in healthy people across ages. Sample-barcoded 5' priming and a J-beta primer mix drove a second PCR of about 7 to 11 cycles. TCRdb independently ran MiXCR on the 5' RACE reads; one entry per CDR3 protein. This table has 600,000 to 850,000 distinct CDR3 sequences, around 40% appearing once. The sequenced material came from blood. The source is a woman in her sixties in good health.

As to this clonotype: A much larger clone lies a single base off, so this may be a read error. CDR3 in amino acids: CASRVDRVGDTQYF. CDR3 bases: TGTGCCAGCCGTGTTGACAGGGTTGGGGATACGCAGTATTTT. The V and J genes are TRBV2 and TRBJ2-3, with 7 bases aligning to TRBD1. The CDR3 contains 14 residues. Germline CDR1 reads SNHLY; CDR2 reads FYNNEI. V was clipped by 8 bases and J by 6 bases; unmatched bases: 11.

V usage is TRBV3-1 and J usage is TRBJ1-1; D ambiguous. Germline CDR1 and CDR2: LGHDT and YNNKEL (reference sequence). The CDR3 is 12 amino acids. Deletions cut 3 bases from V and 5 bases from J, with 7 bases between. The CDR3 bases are TGTGCCAGCAGCCATTGGGAAACTGAAGCTTTCTTT. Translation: CASSHWETEAFF.

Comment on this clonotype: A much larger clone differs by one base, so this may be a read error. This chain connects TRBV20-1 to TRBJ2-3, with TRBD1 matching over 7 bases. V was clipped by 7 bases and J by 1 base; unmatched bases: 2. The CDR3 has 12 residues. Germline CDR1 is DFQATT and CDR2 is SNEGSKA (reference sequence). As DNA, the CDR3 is TGCAGTGACACAGGGGGCACAGATACGCAGTATTTT. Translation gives CSDTGGTDTQYF.

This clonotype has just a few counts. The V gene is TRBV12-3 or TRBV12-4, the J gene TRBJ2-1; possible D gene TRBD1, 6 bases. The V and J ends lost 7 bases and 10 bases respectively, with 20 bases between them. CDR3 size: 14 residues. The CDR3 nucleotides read TGTGCCAGCACCTGGGGTCAGGGGTCGGGAGAGCAGTTCTTC. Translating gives CASTWGQGSGEQFF.

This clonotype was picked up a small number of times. CDR3 sequence: CASSYSGGAYEQYF. The CDR3 nucleotides read TGTGCCAGCAGCTATAGCGGTGGCGCCTACGAGCAGTACTTC. The chain carries TRBV7-9 and TRBJ2-5; D is perhaps TRBD2 (6 bases). The DNA end lines up better with TRBJ2-7; the J call may be wrong. The CDR3 runs 14 residues. Germline CDR1 reads SEHNR; CDR2 reads FQNEAQ (reference sequence).

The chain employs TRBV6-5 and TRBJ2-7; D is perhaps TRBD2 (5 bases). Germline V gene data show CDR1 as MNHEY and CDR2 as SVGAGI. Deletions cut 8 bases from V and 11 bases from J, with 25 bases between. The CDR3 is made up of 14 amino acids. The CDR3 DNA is TGTGCCAGCGGCGCGATCAAGGACTCAGCCGCCAAGTACTTC. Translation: CASGAIKDSAAKYF.

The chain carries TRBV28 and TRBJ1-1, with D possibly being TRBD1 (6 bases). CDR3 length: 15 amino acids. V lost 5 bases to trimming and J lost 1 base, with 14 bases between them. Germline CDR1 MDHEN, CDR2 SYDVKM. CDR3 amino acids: CASSLFGGANTEAFF. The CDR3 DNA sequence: TGTGCCAGCAGTCTTTTCGGGGGGGCGAACACTGAAGCTTTCTTT.

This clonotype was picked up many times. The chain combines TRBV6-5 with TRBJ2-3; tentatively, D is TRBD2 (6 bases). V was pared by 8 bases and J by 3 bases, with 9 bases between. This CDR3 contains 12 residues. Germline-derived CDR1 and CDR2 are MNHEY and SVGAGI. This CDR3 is CASSSATDTQYF. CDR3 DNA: TGTGCCAGCTCTAGCGCGACAGATACGCAGTATTTT.

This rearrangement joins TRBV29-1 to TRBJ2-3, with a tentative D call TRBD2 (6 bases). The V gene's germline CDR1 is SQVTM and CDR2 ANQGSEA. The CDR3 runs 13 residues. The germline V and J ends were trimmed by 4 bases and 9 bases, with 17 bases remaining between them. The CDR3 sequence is CSVVGSGWGTQYF. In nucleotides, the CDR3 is TGCAGCGTTGTCGGGAGCGGATGGGGAACGCAGTATTTT.

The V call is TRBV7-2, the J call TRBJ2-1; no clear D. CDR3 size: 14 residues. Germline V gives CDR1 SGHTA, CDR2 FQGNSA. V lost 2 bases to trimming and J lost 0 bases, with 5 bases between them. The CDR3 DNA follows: TGTGCCAGCAGCTTACTCGACTCCTACAATGAGCAGTTCTTC. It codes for CASSLLDSYNEQFF.

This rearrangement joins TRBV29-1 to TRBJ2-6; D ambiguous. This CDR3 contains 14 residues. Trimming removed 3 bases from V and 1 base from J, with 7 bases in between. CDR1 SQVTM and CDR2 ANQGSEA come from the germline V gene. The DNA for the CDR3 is TGCAGCGTTGATTTACCGTCTGGGGCCAACGTCCTGACTTTC. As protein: CSVDLPSGANVLTF.

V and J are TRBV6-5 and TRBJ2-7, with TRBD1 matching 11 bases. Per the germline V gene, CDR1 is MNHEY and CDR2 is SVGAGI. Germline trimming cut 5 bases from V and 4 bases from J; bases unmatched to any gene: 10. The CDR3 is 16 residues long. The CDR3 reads CASSKSTGTGGYEQYF. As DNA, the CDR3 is TGTGCCAGCAGTAAGTCGACCGGGACAGGGGGGTACGAGCAGTACTTC.

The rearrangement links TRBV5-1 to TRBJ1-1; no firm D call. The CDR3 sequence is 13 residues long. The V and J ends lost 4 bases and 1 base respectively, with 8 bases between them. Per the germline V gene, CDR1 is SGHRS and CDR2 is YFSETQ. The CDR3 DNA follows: TGCGCCAGCAGCCCCATCCAGAACACTGAAGCTTTCTTT. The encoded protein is CASSPIQNTEAFF.

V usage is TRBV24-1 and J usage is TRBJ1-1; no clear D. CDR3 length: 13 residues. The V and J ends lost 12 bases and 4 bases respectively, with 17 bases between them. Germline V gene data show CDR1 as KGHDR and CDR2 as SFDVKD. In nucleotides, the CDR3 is TGTGCCGCCACGGACTCGTTGGGCACTGAAGCTTTCTTT. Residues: CAATDSLGTEAFF.

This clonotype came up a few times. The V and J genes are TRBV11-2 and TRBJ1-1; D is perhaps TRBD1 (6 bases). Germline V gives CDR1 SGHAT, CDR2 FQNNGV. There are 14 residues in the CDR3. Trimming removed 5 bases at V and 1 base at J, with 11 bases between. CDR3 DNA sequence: TGTGCCAGCAGCACCCGACAGGAGAACACTGAAGCTTTCTTT. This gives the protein CASSTRQENTEAFF.

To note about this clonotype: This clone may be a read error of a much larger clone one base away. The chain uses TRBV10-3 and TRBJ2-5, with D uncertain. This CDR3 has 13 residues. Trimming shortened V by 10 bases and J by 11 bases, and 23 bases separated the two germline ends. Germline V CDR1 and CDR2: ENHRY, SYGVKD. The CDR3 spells CASGSTLLEEQYF. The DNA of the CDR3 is TGTGCCAGCGGTAGTACTCTGTTAGAAGAGCAGTACTTC.

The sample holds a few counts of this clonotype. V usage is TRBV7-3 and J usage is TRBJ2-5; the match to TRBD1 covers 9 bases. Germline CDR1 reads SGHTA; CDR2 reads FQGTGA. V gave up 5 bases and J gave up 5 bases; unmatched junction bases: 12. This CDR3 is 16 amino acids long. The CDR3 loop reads CASSRTGENRLETQYF. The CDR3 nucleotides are TGTGCCAGCAGCCGGACAGGGGAAAATCGGTTGGAGACCCAGTACTTC.

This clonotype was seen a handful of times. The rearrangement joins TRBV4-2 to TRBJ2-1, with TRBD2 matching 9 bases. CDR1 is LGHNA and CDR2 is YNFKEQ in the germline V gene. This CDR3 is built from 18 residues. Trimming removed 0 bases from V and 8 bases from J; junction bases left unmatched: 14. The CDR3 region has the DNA TGTGCCAGCAGCCAAGATTGGGTCGCGGGGGGGCTTCCGGATGAGCAGTTCTTC. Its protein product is CASSQDWVAGGLPDEQFF.

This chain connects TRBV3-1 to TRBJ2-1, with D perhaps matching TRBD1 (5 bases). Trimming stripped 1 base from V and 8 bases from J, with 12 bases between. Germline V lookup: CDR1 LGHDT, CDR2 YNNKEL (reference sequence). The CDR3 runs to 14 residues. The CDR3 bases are TGTGCCAGCAGCCAAGTTGGGGCCCCAGATGAGCAGTTCTTC. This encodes CASSQVGAPDEQFF.

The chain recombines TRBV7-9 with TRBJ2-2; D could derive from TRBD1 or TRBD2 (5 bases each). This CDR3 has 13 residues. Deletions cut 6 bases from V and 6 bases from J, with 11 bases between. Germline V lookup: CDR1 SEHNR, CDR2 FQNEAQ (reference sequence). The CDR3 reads CASSYTGPGELFF. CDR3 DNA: TGTGCCAGCAGTTACACGGGACCCGGGGAGCTGTTTTTT.

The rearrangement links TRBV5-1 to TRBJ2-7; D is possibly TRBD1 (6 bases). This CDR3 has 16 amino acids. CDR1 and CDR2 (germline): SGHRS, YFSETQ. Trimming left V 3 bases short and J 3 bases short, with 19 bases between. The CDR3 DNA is TGCGCCAGCAGCTGGGTCGCGGACAGTACAATCTACGAGCAGTACTTC. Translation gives CASSWVADSTIYEQYF.

CDR3 bases: TGTGCCAGCAGCTTAAGAGCCTATATGGATGAGCAGTACTTC. Protein product: CASSLRAYMDEQYF. The chain has TRBV7-2 and TRBJ2-5, with D unclear. The germline V gene has CDR1 SGHTA and CDR2 FQGNSA. V gave up 2 bases and J gave up 11 bases, with 18 bases separating them. The CDR3 spans 14 residues. The full variable domain, completed using reference TRBV7-2 and TRBJ2-5, is GAGVSQSPSNKVTEKGKDVELRCDPISGHTALYWYRQSLGQGLEFLIYFQGNSAPDKSGLPSDRFSAERTGGSVSTLTIQRTQQEDSAVYLCASSLRAYMDEQYFGPGTRLLVL.

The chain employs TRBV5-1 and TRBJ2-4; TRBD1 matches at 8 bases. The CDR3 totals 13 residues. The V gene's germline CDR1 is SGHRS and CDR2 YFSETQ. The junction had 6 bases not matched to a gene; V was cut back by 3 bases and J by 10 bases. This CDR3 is CASSSGQDWIQYF. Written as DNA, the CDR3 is TGCGCCAGCAGCTCGGGACAGGATTGGATTCAGTACTTC.

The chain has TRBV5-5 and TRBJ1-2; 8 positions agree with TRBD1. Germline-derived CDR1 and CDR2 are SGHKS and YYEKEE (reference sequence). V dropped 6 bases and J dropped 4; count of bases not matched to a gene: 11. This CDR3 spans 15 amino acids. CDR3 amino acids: CASTLLDRAVYGYTF. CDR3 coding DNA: TGTGCCAGCACGCTTTTGGACAGGGCCGTCTATGGCTACACCTTC.

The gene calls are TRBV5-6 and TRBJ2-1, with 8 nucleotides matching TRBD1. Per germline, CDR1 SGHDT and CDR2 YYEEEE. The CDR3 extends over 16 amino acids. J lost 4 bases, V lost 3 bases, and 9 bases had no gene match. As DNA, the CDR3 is TGTGCCAGCAGCTCCCTCTCGGGACAGGTGTACAATGAGCAGTTCTTC. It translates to CASSSLSGQVYNEQFF.

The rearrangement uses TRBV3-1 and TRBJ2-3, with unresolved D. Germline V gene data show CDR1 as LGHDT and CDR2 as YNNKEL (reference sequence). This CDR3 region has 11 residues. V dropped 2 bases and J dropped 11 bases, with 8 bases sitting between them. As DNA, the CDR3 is TGTGCCAGCAGCCAACAGCGACAGCAGTATTTT. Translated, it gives CASSQQRQQYF.

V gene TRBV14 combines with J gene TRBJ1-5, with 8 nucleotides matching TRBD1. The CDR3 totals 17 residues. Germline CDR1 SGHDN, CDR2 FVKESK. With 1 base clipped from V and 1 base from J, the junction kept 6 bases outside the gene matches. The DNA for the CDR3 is TGTGCCAGCAGCCAAGGCGGACAGGGCGGGAGCAATCAGCCCCAGCATTTT. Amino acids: CASSQGGQGGSNQPQHF.

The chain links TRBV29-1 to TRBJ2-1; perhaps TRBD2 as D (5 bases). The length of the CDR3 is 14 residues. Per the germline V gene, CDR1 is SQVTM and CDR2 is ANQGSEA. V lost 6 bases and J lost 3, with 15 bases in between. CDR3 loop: CSVTTWTRYNEQFF. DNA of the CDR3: TGCAGCGTCACTACCTGGACTCGCTACAATGAGCAGTTCTTC.

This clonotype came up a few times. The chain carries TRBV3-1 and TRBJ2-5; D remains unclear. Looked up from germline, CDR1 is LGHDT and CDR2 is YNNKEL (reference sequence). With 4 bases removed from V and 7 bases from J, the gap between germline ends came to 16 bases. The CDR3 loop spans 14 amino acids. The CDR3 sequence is CASSRDLNPGTQYF. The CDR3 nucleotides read TGTGCCAGCAGCCGAGACCTAAACCCGGGGACCCAGTACTTC.

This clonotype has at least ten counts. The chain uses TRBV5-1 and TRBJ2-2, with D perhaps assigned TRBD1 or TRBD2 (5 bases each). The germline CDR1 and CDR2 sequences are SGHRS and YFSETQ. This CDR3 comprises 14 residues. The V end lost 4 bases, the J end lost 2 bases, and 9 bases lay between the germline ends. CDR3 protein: CASSLGANTGELFF. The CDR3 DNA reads TGCGCCAGCAGCCTCGGGGCTAACACCGGGGAGCTGTTTTTT.

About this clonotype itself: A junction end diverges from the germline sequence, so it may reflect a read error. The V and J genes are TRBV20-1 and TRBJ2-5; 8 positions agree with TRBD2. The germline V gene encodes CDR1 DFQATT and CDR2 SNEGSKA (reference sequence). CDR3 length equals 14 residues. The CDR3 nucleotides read TGCAGCGCTAGAGAGATCGGGGGGGAAGAGACCCAGTACTTC. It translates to CSAREIGGEETQYF.